Described below is a single T cell receptor (beta chain) sequence and its context. Its antigen target is currently unknown. This may be a read error: a much more frequent sequence differs by one nucleotide. This record comes from a study of blood T cells in healthy people across ages (dated by TCRdb to 2013 to 2016). About the full investigation: In model experiments, template switching captured about one uniquely barcoded TCR beta cDNA molecule for every two T cells. The donors were split into four age groups: young (average around 15 years), middle-aged (around 37), aged (about 62) and long-lived (approximately 80). Using the same blood draw, the study looked at two additional independent replicas of 1 million unique cDNA reads for two donors, one aged 18 to 29 and the other aged 80 or older. To avoid experimental bias, donors of different ages were randomly spread across the sequencing lanes. Age-related changes in TCR beta repertoire diversity were measured in the study by deep sequencing normalized with unique cDNA molecular identifiers. Summary of the overall study and its limitations: Because donor CMV infection status was unknown, age-related changes in expanded clonotypes were potentially confounded. Because profiling used bulk unsorted PBMCs, naive and antigen-experienced compartments could not be compared conclusively. Observed TCR beta diversity per million T cells fell roughly linearly with age, and a significant reduction was already apparent by age roughly 40. Compared with the aged group, the long-lived group had more naive CD4+ T cells, fewer expanded clones and increased TCR diversity, a pattern suggesting age selection. Observed TCR beta diversity correlated strongly with the percentage of naive T cells measured by flow cytometry. Estimates of total diversity based on one million sequenced T cells were considered lower bounds and underestimates.

The library was obtained by 5' RACE. The reads were generated on an Illumina HiSeq 2500. The second PCR ran for about 6 to 12 cycles and used a J-beta primer mix along with a sample-barcoded 5' primer. A template-switch 5' adaptor carrying 12 random nucleotides introduced a unique molecular identifier onto each TCR beta cDNA molecule. At least 2.5 million CDR3-containing paired-end reads were obtained from each sample. The Mint cDNA synthesis kit, primed by a TRBC-specific oligonucleotide, was used to synthesize first-strand cDNA from all RNA. After uracil-DNA glycosylase treatment, a first 18-cycle PCR used universal primers M1SS and BC2_uni_R on all cDNA. In the paper's pipeline: For normalization, 1 million high-quality reads were randomly selected from each sample, with every read carrying a distinct molecular identifier. Instead of being binned into consensus sequences, reads that shared molecular identifiers were thrown out. CDR3 identification, clonotype clustering and error correction used MiTCR with a Q25 quality threshold and the strictest error-elimination algorithm. A nonparametric unseen species model using Euler transformation provided a lower-bound estimate of total TCR beta diversity. TCRdb ran its own pipeline on the public reads, namely fastp trimming at Q25 and MiXCR clone calling, and kept in-frame beta chains. Rows merge per CDR3 protein into single entries with the most common DNA and genes. The V and J calls follow TCRdb's processing rather than the paper's. Present in this sample are roughly 700,000 distinct CDR3 sequences, roughly 32% of which were seen just once. 15% to 19% of the sample belongs to the ten largest clones.

The approximately 41 donors, aged about 6 to 90 years, were systemically healthy Caucasian individuals from Russia. About 10 milliliters of peripheral blood were drawn from each donor into EDTA-treated Vacutainer tubes. Ficoll-Paque density-gradient centrifugation was used to isolate PBMCs, with at least 7 million per sample. Total RNA was extracted from PBMCs with Trizol reagent, with at least 6 micrograms obtained per sample. For every donor, an aliquot of PBMCs went through flow cytometry to measure the percentages of naive CD45RAhigh/CD27high T cells. Sequencing was carried out using blood. This TCR was recovered from a woman of 80 years or more in good health. Donor details come from another sample of the same person, matched by shared clones.

At the DNA level, the sequence is TGTGCCGGCAGCCAAACAGGGGACTACGAGCAGTACTTC. This sequence encodes CAGSQTGDYEQYF. The chain joins TRBV6-6 to TRBJ2-7, with 7 central nucleotides matching TRBD1. The CDR1 and CDR2 encoded by the germline V gene (reference sequence) are MNHNY and SVGAGI. The CDR3 spans 13 residues, from the cysteine through the phenylalanine. Only CDR3 DNA remains: 39 bases, in frame from the first base.